This paragraph reports one T cell receptor (beta chain). No antigen is known for it. Per-nucleotide qualities are absent, and no much larger clonotype sits a single base away. Reading the germline V gene gives CDR1 LGHNT and CDR2 FRNRAP. V is pruned by 1 base and J by 7 bases, leaving 17 bases of the junction without a gene match. The CDR3 sequence holds 19 residues, the cysteine and phenylalanine included. Left in the record is the CDR3 DNA by itself, 57 bases read in frame from the first base. The data are from a study of cytomegalovirus exposure and HLA in healthy donors (dated by TCRdb to 2016 to 2017). Turning to the overall study: An earlier analysis of roughly 570 of the donors reported 250 to 300 Gb of sequence data and 117 million unique TCR beta sequences obtained from roughly 170 million T cells. Rather than using new phenotypic data, the later analysis identified candidate immune exposures from TCR beta sequences and from how often those sequences occurred across donors. The study aimed to test whether cataloging public T cell receptors could reveal signatures of past pathogen exposure. All discovery cohort repertoires had been generated using a single sequencing platform. Roughly 300 gigabases of sequencing data and about 92 million unique TCR sequences made up an early release that covered 500 to 650 HLA-typed donors. A later analysis re-analyzed previously published TCR beta repertoires from 500 to 700 donors and added high-resolution HLA genotyping to study TCR occurrence patterns. A later genetic analysis took genome-wide SNP genotypes for about 55% of the roughly 670 donors and used that subset as a discovery cohort. The study combined high-throughput TCR immunosequencing, statistical association of individual TCRs with disease status, and machine learning to predict cytomegalovirus infection status. Using immunosequencing, the study profiled T cell repertoires from 550 to 750 subjects and related those repertoires to cytomegalovirus serostatus. Five DR-DQ haplotypes were handled as single units for association and clustering, since linkage in the cohort was strong. HLA typing included class I and class II loci at four-digit resolution. The number of typed donors differed by locus: 629-630 for A, B, C, DRB1 and DQB1; approximately 540 for DQA1; 606 for DPA1; and some 470 for DPB1. An earlier analysis of 587 of the donors applied high-throughput TCR beta sequencing to assess whether each TCR beta V gene segment acted as functional or pseudogenic. Along with the approximately 700-subject first cohort, a separate validation cohort of approximately 110 different subjects was used. Of the 350 to 450 genotyped donors, about 84% fell in the genetic ancestry cluster associated with self-reported Caucasian donors. Among roughly 400 genotyped donors of the cohort, an average of around 250,000 unique TCR beta nucleotide sequences was sequenced per donor, of which roughly 17% were non-productive. Alongside the repertoire data, information on donor age, sex, ethnicity and CMV serostatus was compiled.

Preparation of the library involved the immunoSEQ multiplex PCR assay. The multiplex PCR relied on a mix of 60 forward primers for TCR Vbeta segments and 13 reverse primers for TCR Jbeta segments. The CDR3 region of rearranged TCR beta genes was amplified from genomic DNA by a multiplex PCR assay. The amplified TCR beta libraries were sequenced on the Illumina HiSeq System as 87-base-pair reads. The original pipeline was this. Across the 600 to 700 repertoires, a later analysis counted 80 million or so unique TCR beta chains, approximately 10 million of which were shared by at least two donors. Raw reads were error-corrected and collapsed into unique sequences by a nearest-neighbor algorithm in which closely related sequences were merged to remove PCR and sequencing errors. Alignment of CDR3 sequences to IMGT reference sequences was used to assign V, D and J gene segments. Each retained sequence needed at least a six-nucleotide match to both a V gene segment and a J gene segment. A rearrangement counted as productive if the CDR3 had no stop codons and remained in frame with V and J, and every other rearrangement counted as non-productive. CDR3 was defined according to IMGT convention as the region running from the second conserved V-encoded cysteine to the conserved J-encoded phenylalanine. In an earlier analysis of around 540 of the donors, sequences lacking an unambiguous match to a single V gene segment were excluded. An earlier analysis of a few hundred of the donors called V segments functional above 56.7% productive rearrangements and segregating when the between-donor standard deviation exceeded 5%. A statistical classification framework was developed to diagnose cytomegalovirus status using the catalog of TCR beta chain sequences. In a later analysis, TCR nucleotide sequences were compared against IMGT/GENE-DB human TR gene sequences so that V and J genes could be assigned. The TCRdist pipeline was used in a later analysis to assign CDR3 sequences and most-parsimonious VDJ recombination scenarios. A later analysis defined each TCR beta chain by its CDR3 amino acid sequence plus V-gene family, and excluded reads lacking a unique V-gene family. To address suspected cross-contamination and a sequencing artifact, a later analysis removed over 500 highly shared, low-generation-probability nucleotide sequences. In a later analysis, a clonal expansion index was calculated for each public chain from normalized within-repertoire ranks of inferred template counts. A later analysis computed generation probabilities with a VDJ recombination model fitted to out-of-frame rearrangements, and checked the results against IGoR. In a later analysis, TCR-TCR, TCR-HLA and TCR-CMV co-occurrence was scored with hypergeometric tests, and a repertoire-size bias correction was applied to TCR pairs. In a later analysis, false discovery rates were estimated by permuting HLA or CMV assignments 20 times. In a later analysis, co-occurring TCRs were grouped with DBSCAN, and TCRdist sequence similarity was added when clustering was performed within HLA-allele-positive subsets. Co-occurrence clustering excluded repertoires with fewer than 30,000 or more than 120,000 public chains, plus five with anomalous nucleotide sharing. In its TCRdb copy, this immuneACCESS table keeps in-frame sequences only and misses some clones. Where compared with another copy, unresolved V genes explain less than half of these, and the others have no known cause. V and J calls plus clone size are reproduced from that table; the DNA served to infer D and trimming. The sample table lists about 150,000 clones, about 82% of them with a count of one. The ten largest clonotypes hold around 3.7% of the sample.

Broad study findings and their caveats: In this cohort, only TCR beta chains were sequenced, and detectable features were limited by the absence of alpha or paired-chain data. When HLA alleles, especially DR and DQ, strongly co-occurred, attributing TCR associations to individual alleles was difficult. The presence/absence analyses assumed that sequencing depth was roughly uniform across donors, and that assumption may not be true. In a later genetic analysis, fewer N-insertions in productive TCRs were reported among donors in an Asian-associated ancestry cluster than the approximately 630-donor mean. Three of the identified cytomegalovirus-associated TCR beta chains were confirmed in vitro to be specific for cytomegalovirus antigens. According to a later analysis, most CMV-associated TCR beta chains appeared to be HLA-restricted, and the HLA associations seemed to be driven largely by CMV exposure. The authors suggested that the approach could potentially be generalized to other disease states and immunological phenotypes. A further reported finding was that TCR beta sequences accurately predicted the HLA-A and HLA-B alleles for most subjects in the first cohort. In the study, around 160 TCR beta chains were listed as associated with cytomegalovirus. Because the 87-base-pair reads could not distinguish some IMGT-functional V segments, including TRBV6-2 and TRBV6-3, those segments were excluded. Cytomegalovirus status was reported to be diagnosed by the classifier with high specificity and sensitivity in both the original and validation cohorts. An association between a missense DCLRE1C variant and V-gene and J-gene trimming of TCR beta chains was found in a later genetic analysis and replicated in an independent cohort. Linkage disequilibrium might explain the correlated functional status among segregating V segments, but an unknown experimental factor could not be excluded. Because counts were too low, about 18 rarely observed V segments, including chromosome 9 orphons, were excluded from the earlier analysis of 587 of the donors. In an earlier analysis of 500 to 650 of the donors, most TCR beta V segments appeared in productive rearrangements about 90% or about 30% of the time, broadly matching IMGT annotations. According to a later analysis, TCR association rates differed among HLA loci, with DRB1 alleles showing the most associated TCRs and HLA-C alleles showing the fewest. In a later analysis, HLA-associated TCR beta chains were found to be more clonally expanded and to have lower generation probabilities than equally common non-associated chains. A cluster of highly shared sequence variants was judged likely to represent a technical artifact of the sequencing pipeline. Most TCR sequences were seen in very few donors, while some public TCRs were found in many individuals. A later analysis reported that several top co-occurrence clusters appeared linked to parvovirus B19, influenza, CMV and Epstein-Barr virus. The only immune exposure information available for the cohort was CMV serostatus. Specific HLA alleles were associated with some 15,000 TCR beta sequences at a false discovery rate of 0.05 in a later analysis. HLA typing was unavailable for some donors at each locus, so association tests used only the typed subset.

The cohort was made up of about 670 healthy bone marrow donors. At the time of sampling, all cohort members were nominally healthy, though unrecorded immune exposures were likely present. The donor tested CMV seronegative, placing the donor among the approximately 360 seronegative members of the cohort. A peripheral blood sample was provided by each donor, and peripheral blood mononuclear cells were used for TCR beta sequencing. Genomic DNA extraction from the blood cell samples was performed with the Qiagen DNeasy Blood Extraction Kit. Input material: PBMCs. The sequence came from a male donor in good health and CMV-seronegative. Recombination joined TRBV12-5 with TRBJ2-2, with TRBD1 identical over 8 junction bases. The bases are TGTGCTAGTGGTTTGGGGATCCCGGGACAGGTCCGACGGGACGGGGAGCTGTTTTTT. Translated, this gives CASGLGIPGQVRRDGELFF.